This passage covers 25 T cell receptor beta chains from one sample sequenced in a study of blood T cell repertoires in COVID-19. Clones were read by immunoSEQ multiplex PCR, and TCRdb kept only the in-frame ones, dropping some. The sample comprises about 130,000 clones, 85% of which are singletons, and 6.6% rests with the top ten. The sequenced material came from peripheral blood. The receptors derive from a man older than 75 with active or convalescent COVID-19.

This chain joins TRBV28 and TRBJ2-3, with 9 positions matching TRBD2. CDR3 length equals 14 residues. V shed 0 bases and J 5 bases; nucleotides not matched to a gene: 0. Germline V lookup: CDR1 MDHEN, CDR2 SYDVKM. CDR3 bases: TGTGCCAGCAGTTTATGGACTAGCGGAGATACGCAGTATTTT. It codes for CASSLWTSGDTQYF.

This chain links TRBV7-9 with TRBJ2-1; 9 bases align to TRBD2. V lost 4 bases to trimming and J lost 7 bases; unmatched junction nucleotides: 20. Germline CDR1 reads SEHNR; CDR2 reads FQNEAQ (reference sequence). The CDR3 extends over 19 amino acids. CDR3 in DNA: TGTGCCAGCAGCTCCTTGCGGGTGGTGGCGGGGGGGCGCTGGAATGAGCAGTTCTTC. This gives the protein CASSSLRVVAGGRWNEQFF. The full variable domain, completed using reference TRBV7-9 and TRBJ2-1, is DTGVSQNPRHKITKRGQNVTFRCDPISEHNRLYWYRQTLGQGPEFLTYFQNEAQLEKSRLLSDRFSAERPKGSFSTLEIQRTEQGDSAMYLCASSSLRVVAGGRWNEQFFGPGTRLTVL.

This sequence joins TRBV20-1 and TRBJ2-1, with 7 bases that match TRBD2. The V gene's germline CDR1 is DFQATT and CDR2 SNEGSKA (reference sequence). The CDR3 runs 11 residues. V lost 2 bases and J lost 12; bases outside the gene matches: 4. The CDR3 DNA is TGCAGTGCTAGATCCCCTAGCGGGCAGTTCTTC. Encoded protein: CSARSPSGQFF.

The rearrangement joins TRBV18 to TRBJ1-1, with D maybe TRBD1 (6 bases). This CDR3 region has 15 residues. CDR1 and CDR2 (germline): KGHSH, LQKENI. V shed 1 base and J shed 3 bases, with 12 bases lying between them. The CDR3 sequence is CASSPHREFDTEAFF. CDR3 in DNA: TGTGCCAGCTCACCACACAGGGAGTTCGACACTGAAGCTTTCTTT.

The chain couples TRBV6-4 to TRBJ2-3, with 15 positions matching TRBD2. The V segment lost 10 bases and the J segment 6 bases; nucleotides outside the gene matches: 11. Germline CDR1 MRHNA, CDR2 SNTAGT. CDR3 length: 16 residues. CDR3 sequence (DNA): TGTGCCACCCGGACTAGCGGGAGGGCCGGAATGGATACGCAGTATTTT. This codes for CATRTSGRAGMDTQYF.

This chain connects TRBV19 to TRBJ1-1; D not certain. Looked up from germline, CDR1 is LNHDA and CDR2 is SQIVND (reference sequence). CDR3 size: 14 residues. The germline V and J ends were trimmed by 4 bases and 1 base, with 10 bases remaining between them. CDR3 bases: TGTGCCAGTAGTAAAAGTCCTACGAACACTGAAGCTTTCTTT. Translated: CASSKSPTNTEAFF.

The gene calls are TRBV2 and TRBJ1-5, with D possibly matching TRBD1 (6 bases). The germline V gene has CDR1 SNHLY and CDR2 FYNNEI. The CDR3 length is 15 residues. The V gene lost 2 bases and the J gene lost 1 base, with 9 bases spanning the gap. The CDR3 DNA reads TGTGCCAGCAGTGAAACCAGGGGAAGCAATCAGCCCCAGCATTTT. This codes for CASSETRGSNQPQHF.

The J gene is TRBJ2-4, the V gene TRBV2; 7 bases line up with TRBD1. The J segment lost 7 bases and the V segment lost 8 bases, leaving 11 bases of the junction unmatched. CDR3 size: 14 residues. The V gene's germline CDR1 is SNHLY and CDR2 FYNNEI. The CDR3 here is CASQIPQGPNIQYF. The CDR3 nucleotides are TGTGCCAGCCAGATCCCACAGGGGCCCAACATTCAGTACTTC.

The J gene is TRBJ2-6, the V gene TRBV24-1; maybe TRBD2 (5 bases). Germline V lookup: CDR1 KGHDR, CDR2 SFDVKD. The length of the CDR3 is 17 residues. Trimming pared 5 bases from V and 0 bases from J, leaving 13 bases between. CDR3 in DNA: TGTGCCACCAGTGCATCGGGATCGGTCTCTGGGGCCAACGTCCTGACTTTC. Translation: CATSASGSVSGANVLTF.

Here the CDR3 DNA reads TGTGCCAGCAGCTACAGGGTTGAAGCTTTCTTT. This translates into CASSYRVEAFF. This chain joins TRBV2 and TRBJ1-1; the D gene is possibly TRBD1 (6 bases). CDR3 length: 11 amino acids. Germline lookup yields CDR1 SNHLY and CDR2 FYNNEI. The V and J ends lost 6 bases and 7 bases respectively, with 9 bases between them.

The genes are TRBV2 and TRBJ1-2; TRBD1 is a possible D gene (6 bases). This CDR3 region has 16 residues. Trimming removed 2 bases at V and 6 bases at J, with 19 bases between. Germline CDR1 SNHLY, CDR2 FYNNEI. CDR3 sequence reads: CASSEHREGLGDGYTF. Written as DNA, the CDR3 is TGTGCCAGCAGTGAACACAGGGAAGGGCTAGGTGATGGCTACACCTTC.

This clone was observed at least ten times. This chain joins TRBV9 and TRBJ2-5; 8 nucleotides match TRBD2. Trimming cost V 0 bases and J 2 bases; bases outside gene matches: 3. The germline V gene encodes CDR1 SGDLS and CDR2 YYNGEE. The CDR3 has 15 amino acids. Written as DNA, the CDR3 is TGTGCCAGCAGCGTAGGCGGGAGGCCTCAAGAGACCCAGTACTTC. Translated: CASSVGGRPQETQYF.

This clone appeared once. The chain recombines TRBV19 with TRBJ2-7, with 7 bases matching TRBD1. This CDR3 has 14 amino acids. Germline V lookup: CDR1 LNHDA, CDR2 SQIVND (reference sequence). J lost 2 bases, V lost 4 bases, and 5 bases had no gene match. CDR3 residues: CASSTRQGAYEQYF. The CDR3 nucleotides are TGTGCCAGTAGTACCCGACAGGGAGCCTACGAGCAGTACTTC.

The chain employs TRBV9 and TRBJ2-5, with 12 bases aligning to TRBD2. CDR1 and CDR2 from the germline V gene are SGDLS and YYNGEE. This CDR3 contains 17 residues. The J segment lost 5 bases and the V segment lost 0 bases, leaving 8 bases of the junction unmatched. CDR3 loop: CASSVGLAGGRPETQYF. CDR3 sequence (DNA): TGTGCCAGCAGCGTAGGGCTAGCGGGGGGGCGGCCGGAGACCCAGTACTTC.

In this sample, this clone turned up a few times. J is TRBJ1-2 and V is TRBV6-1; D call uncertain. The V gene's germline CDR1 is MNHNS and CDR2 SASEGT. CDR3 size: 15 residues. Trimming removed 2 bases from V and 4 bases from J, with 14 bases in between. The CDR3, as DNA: TGTGCCAGCAGTGAATTCAGGTCTCAGTCCTATGGCTACACCTTC. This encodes CASSEFRSQSYGYTF.

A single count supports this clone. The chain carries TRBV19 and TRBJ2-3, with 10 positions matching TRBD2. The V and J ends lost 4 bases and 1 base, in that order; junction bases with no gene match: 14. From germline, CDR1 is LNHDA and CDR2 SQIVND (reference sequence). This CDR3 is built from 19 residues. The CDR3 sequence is CASSTPRGAGGPGTDTQYF. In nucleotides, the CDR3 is TGTGCCAGTAGTACCCCCCGAGGAGCGGGGGGGCCGGGCACAGATACGCAGTATTTT.

CDR3 region: CATSGAEGLAGADTQYF. CDR3 in DNA: TGTGCCACCAGTGGGGCTGAAGGACTAGCGGGCGCAGATACGCAGTATTTT. The chain has TRBV24-1 and TRBJ2-3; 11 bases align to TRBD2. The J segment lost 4 bases and the V segment lost 5 bases, leaving 10 bases of the junction unmatched. The CDR3 is 17 amino acids. Germline assignment: CDR1 KGHDR and CDR2 SFDVKD.

This CDR3 reads CAISESTVPTSGRAKVPFF. The CDR3 bases are TGTGCCATCAGTGAGTCAACGGTTCCCACTAGCGGGAGGGCTAAGGTTCCGTTCTTC. This chain uses TRBV10-3 with TRBJ2-1; 13 bases line up with TRBD2. The V segment lost 0 bases and the J segment 15 bases; nucleotides outside the gene matches: 20. This CDR3 has 19 residues. Per germline, CDR1 ENHRY and CDR2 SYGVKD.

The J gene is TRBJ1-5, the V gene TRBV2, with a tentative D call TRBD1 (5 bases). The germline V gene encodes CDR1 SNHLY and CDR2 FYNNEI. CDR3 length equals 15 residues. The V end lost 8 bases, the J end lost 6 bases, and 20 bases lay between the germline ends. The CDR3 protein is CASAPRTTGGQPQHF. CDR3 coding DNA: TGTGCCAGCGCCCCGAGGACAACCGGGGGTCAGCCCCAGCATTTT.

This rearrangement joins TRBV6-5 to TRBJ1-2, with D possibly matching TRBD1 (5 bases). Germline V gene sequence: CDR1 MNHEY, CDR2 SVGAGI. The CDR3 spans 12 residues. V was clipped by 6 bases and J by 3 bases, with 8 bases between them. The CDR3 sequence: CASRDSYYGYTF. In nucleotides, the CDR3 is TGTGCCAGCAGAGACAGTTACTATGGCTACACCTTC.

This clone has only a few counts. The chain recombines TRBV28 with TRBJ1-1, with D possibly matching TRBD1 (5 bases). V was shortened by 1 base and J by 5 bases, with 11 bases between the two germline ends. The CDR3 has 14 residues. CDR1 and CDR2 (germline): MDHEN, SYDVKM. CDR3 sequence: CASSLFRVGTEAFF. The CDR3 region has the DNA TGTGCCAGCAGTTTATTCAGGGTTGGGACTGAAGCTTTCTTT.

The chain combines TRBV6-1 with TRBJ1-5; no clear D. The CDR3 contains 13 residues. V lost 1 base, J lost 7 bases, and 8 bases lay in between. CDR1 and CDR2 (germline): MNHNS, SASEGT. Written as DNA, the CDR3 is TGTGCCAGCAGTGAAGTGGGGAGGCAGCCCCAGCATTTT. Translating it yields CASSEVGRQPQHF.

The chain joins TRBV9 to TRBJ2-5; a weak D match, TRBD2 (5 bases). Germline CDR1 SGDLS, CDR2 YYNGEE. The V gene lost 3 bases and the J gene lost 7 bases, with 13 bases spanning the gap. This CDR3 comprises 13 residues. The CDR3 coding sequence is TGTGCCAGCAGCGCAGAGGGCCTCGGGACCCAGTACTTC. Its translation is CASSAEGLGTQYF. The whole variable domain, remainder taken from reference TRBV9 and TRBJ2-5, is DSGVTQTPKHLITATGQRVTLRCSPRSGDLSVYWYQQSLDQGLQFLIQYYNGEERAKGNILERFSAQQFPDLHSELNLSSLELGDSALYFCASSAEGLGTQYFGPGTRLLVL.

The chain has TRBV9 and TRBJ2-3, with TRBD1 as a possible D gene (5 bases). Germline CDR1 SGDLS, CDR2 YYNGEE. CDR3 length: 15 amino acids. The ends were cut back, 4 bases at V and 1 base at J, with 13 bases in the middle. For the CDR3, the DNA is TGTGCCAGCAGCCCCCAGTCGACAGGCACAGATACGCAGTATTTT. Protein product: CASSPQSTGTDTQYF.

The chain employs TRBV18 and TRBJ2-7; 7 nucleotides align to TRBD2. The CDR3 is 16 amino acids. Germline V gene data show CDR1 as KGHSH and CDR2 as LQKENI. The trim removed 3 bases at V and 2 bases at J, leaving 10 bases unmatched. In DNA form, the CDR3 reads TGTGCCAGCTCACCCGGTCGGGAGCGGGGAGCCTACGAGCAGTACTTC. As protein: CASSPGRERGAYEQYF.